This T cell receptor beta chain was retrieved from a study of identical twins. Germline V CDR1 and CDR2: SQVTM, ANQGSEA. The CDR3 consists of 17 residues. V was pared by 3 bases and J by 1 base, with 20 bases between. On this clonotype: Antigen: not known.

General study results and limits: Memory repertoires lacked the insertion deficit that abundant cord blood beta clonotypes showed.

Template switching added a universal primer binding site, and final cDNA carried unique molecular identifiers. Each CDR3 protein is one row after TCRdb ran MiXCR on the 5' RACE reads. The sample contains about 250,000 distinct CDR3 sequences, 6.5% to 9.5% of which appear only once. This sample also belongs to another study, concerning yellow fever vaccine responses in identical twins.

The TCR originated in a woman aged 18-29 years in good health. This chain joins TRBV29-1 and TRBJ2-3, with D perhaps matching TRBD1 (6 bases). The sample taken for sequencing was CD8+ T cells sorted from blood. Here the CDR3 DNA reads TGCAGCGTTGATGATCCATACAGGGTTTGGGGCACAGATACGCAGTATTTT. It is translated as CSVDDPYRVWGTDTQYF.